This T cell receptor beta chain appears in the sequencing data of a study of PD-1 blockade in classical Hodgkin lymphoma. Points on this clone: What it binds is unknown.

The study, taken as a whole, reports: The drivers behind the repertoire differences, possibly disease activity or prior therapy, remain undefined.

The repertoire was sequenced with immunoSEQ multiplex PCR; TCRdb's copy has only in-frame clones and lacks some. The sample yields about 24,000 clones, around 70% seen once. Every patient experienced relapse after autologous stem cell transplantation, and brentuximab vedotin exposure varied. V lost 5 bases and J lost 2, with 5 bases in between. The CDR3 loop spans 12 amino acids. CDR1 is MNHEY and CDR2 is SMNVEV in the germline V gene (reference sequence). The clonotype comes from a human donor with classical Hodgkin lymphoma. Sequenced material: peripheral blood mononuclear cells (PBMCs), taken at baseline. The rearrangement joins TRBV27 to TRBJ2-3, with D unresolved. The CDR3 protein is CASSTPTDTQYF. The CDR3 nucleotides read TGTGCCAGCAGTACTCCCACAGATACGCAGTATTTT.